The 24 T cell receptor beta chains given below trace back to one sample, sequenced in a study of blood T cell repertoires in COVID-19. Produced via immunoSEQ multiplex PCR; TCRdb's table is partial and in-frame only. Among hundreds of thousands of clones listed, over 75% were seen once. Sequenced material: peripheral blood. Every receptor here comes from a man aged 50 or older with active or convalescent COVID-19.

The V gene is TRBV12-3 or TRBV12-4, the J gene TRBJ1-6, with D possibly TRBD1 on 6 matching bases. The CDR3 runs to 13 residues. Trimming pared 7 bases from V and 10 bases from J, leaving 14 bases between. The CDR3 DNA sequence: TGTGCCAGCACTACAGGGCAGTACTCACCCCTCCACTTT. Translation: CASTTGQYSPLHF.

The chain uses TRBV18 and TRBJ1-2, with 9 bases fitting TRBD1. Per the germline V gene, CDR1 is KGHSH and CDR2 is LQKENI. This CDR3 is 16 amino acids long. Germline trimming cut 2 bases from V and 7 bases from J; bases unmatched to any gene: 11. CDR3 loop: CASSPGLSETGGGYTF. The CDR3, as DNA: TGTGCCAGCTCACCAGGGCTTTCCGAGACAGGGGGTGGCTACACCTTC.

The count of this clone is one. The rearrangement uses TRBV6-5 and TRBJ1-2; 10 positions match TRBD1. The V and J ends lost 7 bases and 8 bases, in that order; junction bases with no gene match: 10. This CDR3 region has 14 residues. From germline, CDR1 is MNHEY and CDR2 SVGAGI. In DNA form, the CDR3 reads TGTGCCAGCATCCAGGAGACAGGGGGCTACGGCTACACCTTC. Translated: CASIQETGGYGYTF.

This chain connects TRBV4-2 to TRBJ1-2; 9 nucleotides line up with TRBD1. The CDR3 runs to 16 residues. With V trimmed by 1 base and J by 7 bases, 10 bases remained unmatched. CDR1 is LGHNA, CDR2 YNFKEQ, per germline. As DNA, the CDR3 is TGTGCCAGCAGCCAAGCGAGAACGACAGGGGGTGTTGGCTACACCTTC. As protein: CASSQARTTGGVGYTF.

This chain connects TRBV3-1 (or the pseudogene TRBV3-2) to TRBJ1-6; D gene ambiguous. The V end was cut by 3 bases, the J end by 0 bases, with 15 bases between. CDR1 and CDR2 (germline): LGHDT, YNNKEL (reference sequence). The CDR3 totals 18 residues. The CDR3 region has the DNA TGTGCCAGCAGCCATCGAGAGGGAGGGTCCTCCTATAATTCACCCCTCCACTTT. As protein: CASSHREGGSSYNSPLHF.

This chain connects TRBV5-6 to TRBJ1-1; 8 bases map to TRBD1. This CDR3 region has 14 residues. The V gene's germline CDR1 is SGHDT and CDR2 YYEEEE. The V segment lost 4 bases and the J segment 5 bases; nucleotides outside the gene matches: 7. Written as DNA, the CDR3 is TGTGCCAGCAGCAGCAGGGGGCGAGCGACTGAAGCTTTCTTT. Translation gives CASSSRGRATEAFF.

J is TRBJ1-2 and V is TRBV5-1, with D possibly being TRBD1 (6 bases). Per germline, CDR1 SGHRS and CDR2 YFSETQ. The V end lost 2 bases, the J end lost 1 base, and 9 bases lay between the germline ends. The CDR3 runs 14 residues. DNA of the CDR3: TGCGCCAGCAGCTTCCAGGGGATTAACTATGGCTACACCTTC. Amino acids: CASSFQGINYGYTF.

The chain recombines TRBV11-1 with TRBJ2-1, with TRBD2 matching over 9 bases. The germline V gene has CDR1 SGHAT and CDR2 FQDESV (reference sequence). The V segment lost 0 bases and the J segment 9 bases; nucleotides outside the gene matches: 6. There are 15 residues in the CDR3. In DNA, the CDR3 is TGTGCCAGCAGCTTAGCAGGCGGGAGGGGGGGTGAGCAGTTCTTC. Translated: CASSLAGGRGGEQFF.

The J gene is TRBJ1-6, the V gene TRBV11-2; TRBD1 is a possible D gene (5 bases). Trimming took 5 bases from V and 7 from J, leaving 15 bases between them. Looked up from germline, CDR1 is SGHAT and CDR2 is FQNNGV. The CDR3 extends over 15 amino acids. CDR3 residues: CASSPSRVGNSPLHF. The DNA of the CDR3 is TGTGCCAGCAGCCCAAGCAGGGTGGGAAATTCACCCCTCCACTTT.

The chain couples TRBV18 to TRBJ1-1; D gene uncertain. CDR1 and CDR2 from the germline V gene are KGHSH and LQKENI. The CDR3 is made up of 13 amino acids. V lost 11 bases, J lost 0 bases, and 13 bases lay in between. CDR3: CAAAADLNTEAFF. In DNA, the CDR3 is TGTGCCGCCGCGGCAGACCTGAACACTGAAGCTTTCTTT.

The chain employs TRBV18 and TRBJ2-1; 9 bases match TRBD2. The J segment lost 4 bases and the V segment lost 6 bases, leaving 19 bases of the junction unmatched. Germline CDR1 and CDR2: KGHSH and LQKENI. The CDR3 contains 19 residues. CDR3 sequence: CASSLFAPPASGNYNEQFF. CDR3 nucleotides: TGTGCCAGCTCGCTATTTGCTCCCCCCGCTAGCGGGAATTACAATGAGCAGTTCTTC.

The chain carries TRBV5-1 and TRBJ2-1, with D possibly matching TRBD2 (6 bases). V was clipped by 0 bases and J by 0 bases, with 10 bases between them. The CDR3 runs to 16 residues. Germline V CDR1 and CDR2: SGHRS, YFSETQ. CDR3 nucleotide sequence: TGCGCCAGCAGCTTGGCCGCGGGATACTCCTACAATGAGCAGTTCTTC. Amino acids: CASSLAAGYSYNEQFF.

This clone turned up a few times. The J gene is TRBJ2-3, the V gene TRBV9, with 9 bases fitting TRBD2. This CDR3 contains 15 residues. Losses at the gene ends were 6 bases for V and 2 bases for J; bases not matched to a gene: 7. Germline assignment: CDR1 SGDLS and CDR2 YYNGEE. CDR3 coding DNA: TGTGCCAGCACGCGTAGCGGGGGACTCACAGATACGCAGTATTTT. Encoded protein: CASTRSGGLTDTQYF.

The chain recombines TRBV12-3 or TRBV12-4 with TRBJ1-2, with a weak D call TRBD1 (5 bases). The length of the CDR3 is 13 residues. The V and J ends lost 8 bases and 3 bases respectively, with 13 bases between them. In DNA, the CDR3 is TGTGCCAGCGGGGGGGGAGTACACTATGGCTACACCTTC. The encoded protein is CASGGGVHYGYTF.

The chain joins TRBV6-5 to TRBJ2-1, with 7 bases that match TRBD2. The CDR3 is 11 residues long. Trimming cost V 7 bases and J 7 bases; bases outside gene matches: 1. Germline CDR1 MNHEY, CDR2 SVGAGI. As DNA, the CDR3 is TGTGCCAGCACTAGCGGTAATGAGCAGTTCTTC. It is translated as CASTSGNEQFF.

This clone was observed once. The chain uses TRBV5-6 and TRBJ1-4; weak D call: TRBD1 (6 bases). The CDR3 totals 14 residues. The germline gives CDR1 SGHDT, CDR2 YYEEEE. V shed 4 bases and J shed 6 bases, with 13 bases lying between them. For the CDR3, the DNA is TGTGCCAGCAGCCCTACGGGGGGCTATGAAAAACTGTTTTTT. As protein: CASSPTGGYEKLFF. The whole variable domain, remainder taken from reference TRBV5-6 and TRBJ1-4, is DAGVTQSPTHLIKTRGQQVTLRCSPKSGHDTVSWYQQALGQGPQFIFQYYEEEERQRGNFPDRFSGHQFPNYSSELNVNALLLGDSALYLCASSPTGGYEKLFFGSGTQLSVL.

This clone was detected a few times. V usage is TRBV7-9 and J usage is TRBJ1-2; no clear D gene. V was cut by 5 bases and J by 2 bases, with 18 bases left in between. Germline loops: CDR1 SEHNR, CDR2 FQNEAQ (reference sequence). The CDR3 runs 16 residues. This chain's CDR3 is CASSDKPQGRNYGYTF. The CDR3, as DNA: TGTGCCAGCAGCGACAAGCCCCAAGGGAGGAACTATGGCTACACCTTC.

The rearrangement joins TRBV10-1 to TRBJ1-2, with unresolved D. The V gene lost 2 bases and the J gene lost 3 bases, with 7 bases spanning the gap. Germline V gene sequence: CDR1 WNHNN, CDR2 SYGVQD (reference sequence). This CDR3 has 13 amino acids. This CDR3 is CASSEVQDYGYTF. For the CDR3, the DNA is TGCGCCAGCAGTGAGGTGCAGGACTATGGCTACACCTTC.

The chain employs TRBV7-8 and TRBJ2-7, with TRBD2 as a possible D gene (5 bases). Germline V gene data show CDR1 as SGHVS and CDR2 as FQNEAQ. V shed 5 bases and J shed 0 bases, with 20 bases lying between them. The CDR3 consists of 17 residues. The CDR3 region is CASSPGIFLGDSYEQYF. Here the CDR3 DNA reads TGTGCCAGCAGCCCGGGGATATTTTTGGGAGACTCCTACGAGCAGTACTTC.

In its sample, this clone was seen once. V and J are TRBV5-4 and TRBJ2-2, with 8 positions matching TRBD2. The CDR3 is 16 residues long. V trimming: 1 base; J trimming: 3 bases; junction bases outside the gene matches: 5. Germline-derived CDR1 and CDR2 are SGHNT and YYREEE (reference sequence). CDR3 in amino acids: CASSLPSGRYTGELFF. The CDR3 DNA reads TGTGCCAGCAGCTTGCCCAGCGGGAGATACACCGGGGAGCTGTTTTTT.

The table lists this clone with a count of one. The rearrangement uses TRBV6-6 and TRBJ2-2; 10 bases are shared with TRBD1. J was trimmed by 8 bases and V by 5 bases; bases with no gene match: 5. CDR3 length equals 14 residues. In germline, CDR1 is MNHNY, CDR2 SVGAGI (reference sequence). CDR3 protein: CASSRDRGSGELFF. CDR3 coding DNA: TGTGCCAGCAGTCGGGACAGGGGATCTGGGGAGCTGTTTTTT.

This chain uses TRBV6-1 with TRBJ2-5; 10 nucleotides match TRBD2. CDR1 and CDR2 (germline): MNHNS, SASEGT. The junction had 6 bases not matched to a gene; V was cut back by 3 bases and J by 5 bases. The CDR3 has 15 residues. In nucleotides, the CDR3 is TGTGCCAGCAGTGAGATAGCGGGAGGCAAGGAGACCCAGTACTTC. Amino acid sequence: CASSEIAGGKETQYF.

This clone was picked up one time. The V call is TRBV28, the J call TRBJ1-1; TRBD1 aligns across 8 bases. After removal of 6 bases from V and 6 bases from J, the junction contained 9 bases not matched to a gene. Per germline, CDR1 MDHEN and CDR2 SYDVKM. The CDR3 consists of 14 residues. CDR3 sequence reads: CASSEDRGFPEAFF. The DNA of the CDR3 is TGTGCCAGCAGCGAAGACAGGGGCTTTCCTGAAGCTTTCTTT. Full variable domain (outside the CDR3, taken from reference TRBV28 and TRBJ1-1): DVKVTQSSRYLVKRTGEKVFLECVQDMDHENMFWYRQDPGLGLRLIYFSYDVKMKEKGDIPEGYSVSREKKERFSLILESASTNQTSMYLCASSEDRGFPEAFFGQGTRLTVV.

The V and J genes are TRBV30 and TRBJ2-1; the match to TRBD2 covers 13 bases. The germline V gene has CDR1 GTSNPN and CDR2 SVGIG (reference sequence). The CDR3 sequence is 16 residues long. With V trimmed by 3 bases and J by 8 bases, 10 bases remained unmatched. The CDR3 sequence: CAWSARTSGSIYEQFF. CDR3 bases: TGTGCCTGGAGCGCCCGGACTAGCGGGAGTATCTATGAGCAGTTCTTC.